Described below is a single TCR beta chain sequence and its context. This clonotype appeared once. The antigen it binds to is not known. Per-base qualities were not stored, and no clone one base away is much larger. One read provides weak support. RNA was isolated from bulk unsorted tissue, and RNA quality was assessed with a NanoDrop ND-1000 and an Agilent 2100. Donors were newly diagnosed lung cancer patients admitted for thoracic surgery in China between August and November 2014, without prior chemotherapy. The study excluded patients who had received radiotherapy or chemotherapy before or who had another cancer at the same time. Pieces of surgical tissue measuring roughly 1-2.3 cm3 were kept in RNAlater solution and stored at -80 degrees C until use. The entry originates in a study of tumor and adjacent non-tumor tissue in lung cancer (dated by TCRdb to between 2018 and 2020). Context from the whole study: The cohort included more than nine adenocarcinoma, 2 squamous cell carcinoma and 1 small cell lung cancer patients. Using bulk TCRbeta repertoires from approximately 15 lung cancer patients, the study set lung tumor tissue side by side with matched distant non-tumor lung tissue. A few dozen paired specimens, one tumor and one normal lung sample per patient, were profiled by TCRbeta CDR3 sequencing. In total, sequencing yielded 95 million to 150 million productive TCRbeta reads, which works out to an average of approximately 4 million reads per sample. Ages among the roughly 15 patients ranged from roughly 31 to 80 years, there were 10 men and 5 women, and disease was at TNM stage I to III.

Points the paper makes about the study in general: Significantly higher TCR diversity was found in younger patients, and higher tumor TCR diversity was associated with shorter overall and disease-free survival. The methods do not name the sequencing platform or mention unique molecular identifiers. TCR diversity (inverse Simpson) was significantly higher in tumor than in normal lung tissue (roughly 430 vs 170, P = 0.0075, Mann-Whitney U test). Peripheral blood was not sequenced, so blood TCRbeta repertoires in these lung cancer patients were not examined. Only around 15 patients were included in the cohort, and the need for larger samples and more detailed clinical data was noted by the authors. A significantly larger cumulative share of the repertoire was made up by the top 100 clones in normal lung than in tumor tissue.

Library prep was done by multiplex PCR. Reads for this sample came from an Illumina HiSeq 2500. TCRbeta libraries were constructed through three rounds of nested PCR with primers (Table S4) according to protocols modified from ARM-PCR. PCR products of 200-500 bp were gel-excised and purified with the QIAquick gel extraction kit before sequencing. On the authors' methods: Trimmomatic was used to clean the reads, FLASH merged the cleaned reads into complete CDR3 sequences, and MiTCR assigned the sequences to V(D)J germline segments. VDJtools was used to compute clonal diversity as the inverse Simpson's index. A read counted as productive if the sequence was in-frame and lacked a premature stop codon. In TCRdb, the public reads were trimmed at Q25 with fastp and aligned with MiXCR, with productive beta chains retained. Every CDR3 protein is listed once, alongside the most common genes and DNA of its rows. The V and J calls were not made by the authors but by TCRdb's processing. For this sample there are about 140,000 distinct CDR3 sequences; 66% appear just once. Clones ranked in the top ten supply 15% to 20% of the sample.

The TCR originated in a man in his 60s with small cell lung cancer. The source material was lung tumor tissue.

The DNA reads as follows: TGTGCCAGCAGCTTGGTGACTAGCGGACCGACCTACGAGCAGTACTTC. It is translated as CASSLVTSGPTYEQYF. The chain is assembled from TRBV5-4 and TRBJ2-7, with 9 bases aligning to TRBD2. Taken from cysteine to phenylalanine, the CDR3 has 16 residues. Here the CDR3 DNA is all that survives: 48 bases in frame from base 1. Ends trimmed: V by 0 bases, J by 2 bases; bases unmatched to a gene: 6. From the germline V gene (reference sequence), CDR1 is SGHNT and CDR2 is YYREEE.